These 16 T cell receptor beta chains originate from one sample sequenced in a study of T cell repertoires in cytomegalovirus infection. TCRdb used MiXCR to reprocess the reads, holding one entry per CDR3 protein. The table lists nearly 650,000 distinct CDR3 sequences, 24% of them singletons. Sequenced sample: CD8+ T cells from PBMCs. These receptor sequences come from a human donor in good health (CMV status not recorded). Some clones in this sample may be carry-over from other donors' samples.

The table lists this clonotype with a few counts. CDR3 loop: CASSLSDRGTEAFF. In nucleotides, the CDR3 is TGTGCCAGCAGTTTATCGGACAGGGGGACTGAAGCTTTCTTT. The chain has TRBV28 and TRBJ1-1, with 10 positions matching TRBD1. The junction had 1 base not matched to a gene; V was cut back by 1 base and J by 5 bases. The CDR3 loop spans 14 amino acids. Looked up from germline, CDR1 is MDHEN and CDR2 is SYDVKM.

The genes are TRBV5-1 and TRBJ1-2, with a weak D call TRBD1 (5 bases). Deletions cut 0 bases from V and 8 bases from J, with 14 bases between. CDR1 and CDR2 from the germline V gene are SGHRS and YFSETQ. The CDR3 length is 14 residues. The DNA of the CDR3 is TGCGCCAGCAGCTTGGATGACAGCCTCCGGGGCTACACCTTC. As protein: CASSLDDSLRGYTF.

This clonotype has a handful of counts. The gene calls are TRBV6-5 and TRBJ2-4; D is unresolved. CDR1 and CDR2 from the germline V gene are MNHEY and SVGAGI. CDR3 length equals 19 residues. V lost 5 bases and J 4 bases, leaving 27 bases between the germline ends. The CDR3 DNA reads TGTGCCAGCAGTCCCTTGGTCGCTCACGGACGGGTGGTAAAAAACATTCAGTACTTC. Amino acids: CASSPLVAHGRVVKNIQYF.

Remarks on this clonotype: One end of the junction varies from germline; a read error may be responsible. As DNA, the CDR3 is TGTGCCAACAGTTTTTTTCAGCTCAACACCGGGGAGCTGTTTTTT. It encodes CANSFFQLNTGELFF. J is TRBJ2-2 and V is TRBV28; D is unclear. Germline CDR1 MDHEN, CDR2 SYDVKM. The CDR3 has 15 amino acids. Based on the CDR3 plus reference TRBV28 and TRBJ2-2, the full variable domain is DVKVTQSSRYLVKRTGEKVFLECVQDMDHENMFWYRQDPGLGLRLIYFSYDVKMKEKGDIPEGYSVSREKKERFSLILESASTNQTSMYLCANSFFQLNTGELFFGEGSRLTVL.

The rearrangement joins TRBV4-2 to TRBJ1-3, with D maybe TRBD1 (5 bases). Trimming shortened V by 0 bases and J by 2 bases, and 17 bases separated the two germline ends. Germline assignment: CDR1 LGHNA and CDR2 YNFKEQ. This CDR3 has 18 amino acids. Here the CDR3 DNA reads TGTGCCAGCAGCCAAGAAGGTATTGACAGCGCCCCTGGAAACACCATATATTTT. Translating gives CASSQEGIDSAPGNTIYF.

The V and J genes are TRBV7-9 and TRBJ2-1, with TRBD1 identical over 7 bases. The V gene's germline CDR1 is SEHNR and CDR2 FQNEAQ (reference sequence). Unmatched junction bases numbered 9, after V lost 4 bases and J lost 9 bases. The CDR3 consists of 14 residues. The CDR3 protein is CASSSTLTGAEQFF. CDR3 DNA sequence: TGTGCCAGCAGCTCTACTCTTACAGGGGCTGAGCAGTTCTTC.

This clonotype was observed many times. The CDR3 nucleotides are TGCGCCAGCAGCCAAGATTGGGGGTTCTATAATTCACCCCTCCACTTT. Amino acids: CASSQDWGFYNSPLHF. The chain is built from TRBV4-1 and TRBJ1-6; perhaps TRBD1 as D (5 bases). Germline CDR1 MGHRA, CDR2 YSYEKL. This CDR3 has 16 amino acids. Between the trimmed V and J ends, which lost 0 bases and 3 bases, there was a span of 9 bases.

This clonotype was counted between two and nine times. The J gene is TRBJ2-1, the V gene TRBV7-9; 12 bases map to TRBD2. The CDR3 contains 21 residues. The germline V gene encodes CDR1 SEHNR and CDR2 FQNEAQ (reference sequence). With V trimmed by 7 bases and J by 4 bases, 23 bases remained unmatched. The CDR3 is CASTKLPSRTSGDLEYNEQFF. The CDR3 bases are TGTGCCAGCACCAAACTCCCCTCCCGGACTAGCGGGGACCTGGAGTACAATGAGCAGTTCTTC.

This clonotype was counted between two and nine times. This rearrangement joins TRBV14 to TRBJ2-3; 7 bases align to TRBD1. CDR3 size: 16 residues. The junction had 8 bases not matched to a gene; V was cut back by 3 bases and J by 2 bases. Germline loops: CDR1 SGHDN, CDR2 FVKESK. The CDR3 loop is CASSHPSDRATDTQYF. The CDR3 DNA reads TGTGCCAGCAGCCATCCGAGTGACAGGGCCACAGATACGCAGTATTTT.

This clonotype has only a few counts. The chain uses TRBV20-1 and TRBJ1-1; TRBD1 might be the D (5 bases). Germline V gene sequence: CDR1 DFQATT, CDR2 SNEGSKA (reference sequence). This CDR3 comprises 13 residues. The ends were cut back, 4 bases at V and 3 bases at J, with 12 bases in the middle. The DNA for the CDR3 is TGCAGTGCTACAGGGTTAGGGGACACTGAAGCTTTCTTT. This translates into CSATGLGDTEAFF.

This clonotype showed up just a few times. The chain employs TRBV5-1 and TRBJ2-2, with D unresolved. The CDR3 has 15 amino acids. V shed 1 base and J shed 0 bases, with 7 bases lying between them. In germline, CDR1 is SGHRS, CDR2 YFSETQ. CDR3: CASSLTDTNTGELFF. Written as DNA, the CDR3 is TGCGCCAGCAGCTTGACAGACACGAACACCGGGGAGCTGTTTTTT.

This clonotype was seen ten or more times. The V call is TRBV12-3 or TRBV12-4, the J call TRBJ2-1, with 7 bases lining up with TRBD2. The CDR3 consists of 13 residues. V lost 5 bases to trimming and J lost 5 bases; unmatched junction nucleotides: 3. The CDR3: CASSLRGDNEQFF. The CDR3 DNA reads as TGTGCCAGCAGTCTCCGGGGGGACAATGAGCAGTTCTTC.

The chain is built from TRBV4-3 and TRBJ2-3; the D gene is possibly TRBD2 (6 bases). V was cut by 8 bases and J by 0 bases, with 18 bases left in between. This CDR3 spans 16 amino acids. Germline loops: CDR1 LGHNA, CDR2 YSLEER. The CDR3 is CASSLNGGSSTDTQYF. The CDR3 DNA sequence: TGCGCCAGCTCCCTTAACGGGGGATCAAGCACAGATACGCAGTATTTT.

V gene TRBV20-1 combines with J gene TRBJ1-3, with 7 bases that match TRBD1. V shed 0 bases, J shed 0 bases, and the junction held 2 bases outside the gene matches. The CDR3 contains 15 residues. Germline V gives CDR1 DFQATT, CDR2 SNEGSKA (reference sequence). This chain's CDR3 is CSAREGDSSGNTIYF. CDR3 nucleotides: TGCAGTGCTAGAGAGGGGGACAGCTCTGGAAACACCATATATTTT.

This clonotype was seen a few times. The CDR3 sequence is CASSLMSGPLEDTQYF. DNA for the CDR3: TGTGCCAGCAGCTTAATGTCGGGTCCACTTGAAGATACGCAGTATTTT. The chain links TRBV11-1 to TRBJ2-3, with D unresolved. CDR3 length: 16 amino acids. Germline CDR1 reads SGHAT; CDR2 reads FQDESV (reference sequence). Trimming removed 2 bases at V and 5 bases at J, with 17 bases between.

This clonotype occurred once. V gene TRBV28 combines with J gene TRBJ1-5, with no clear D. CDR3 length equals 16 residues. V lost 6 bases, J lost 3 bases, and 18 bases lay in between. Germline V gene data show CDR1 as MDHEN and CDR2 as SYDVKM. For the CDR3, the DNA is TGTGCCAGCAGCTATCTGGGCCGTGTGAACAATCAGCCCCAGCATTTT. It specifies CASSYLGRVNNQPQHF. Combining the CDR3 with reference TRBV28 and TRBJ1-5 gives the whole variable domain DVKVTQSSRYLVKRTGEKVFLECVQDMDHENMFWYRQDPGLGLRLIYFSYDVKMKEKGDIPEGYSVSREKKERFSLILESASTNQTSMYLCASSYLGRVNNQPQHFGDGTRLSIL.